The 9 T cell receptor beta chains presented below share a single source sample, sequenced in a study of T cells in tumors after PD-1 blockade. Repertoires were generated with immunoSEQ multiplex PCR, while TCRdb's copy carries only in-frame clones and drops some. The table includes more than 40,000 clones, around 85% detected once. The specimen was PBMCs, collected before anti-PD-1 treatment. The receptors originated from a human donor with basal cell carcinoma.

This chain joins TRBV6-5 and TRBJ1-2, with 9 bases matching TRBD1. The CDR3 runs 16 residues. With 2 bases clipped from V and 5 bases from J, the junction kept 9 bases outside the gene matches. From germline, CDR1 is MNHEY and CDR2 SVGAGI. Here the CDR3 reads CASSYLDRGVLYGYTF. The CDR3 DNA follows: TGTGCCAGCAGTTACCTGGACAGGGGTGTTTTGTATGGCTACACCTTC.

The chain combines TRBV5-8 with TRBJ2-3; 14 positions agree with TRBD2. Germline V lookup: CDR1 SGHTS, CDR2 YDEGEE. The CDR3 is 16 amino acids. Trimming took 4 bases from V and 2 from J; bases not matched to a gene: 3. The CDR3 sequence is CASSRLAGGATDTQYF. The CDR3 DNA sequence: TGTGCCAGCAGCCGACTAGCGGGGGGGGCCACAGATACGCAGTATTTT.

This chain links TRBV12-5 with TRBJ2-3; D not certain. CDR3 length: 12 residues. The V end was cut by 2 bases, the J end by 9 bases, with 9 bases between. Germline values: CDR1 LGHNT, CDR2 FRNRAP. The CDR3 reads CASGLTTGTQYF. The CDR3 DNA reads TGTGCTAGTGGTTTGACGACTGGAACGCAGTATTTT.

This chain joins TRBV28 and TRBJ2-6, with TRBD1 matching 9 bases. CDR1 and CDR2 (germline): MDHEN, SYDVKM. J was trimmed by 2 bases and V by 6 bases; bases with no gene match: 8. The CDR3 is 17 amino acids. The CDR3 is CASRPGQGRPGANVLTF. In nucleotides, the CDR3 is TGTGCCAGCAGGCCTGGACAGGGGAGGCCTGGGGCCAACGTCCTGACTTTC.

This clone was counted a few times. The rearrangement joins TRBV3-1 (or the pseudogene TRBV3-2) to TRBJ2-1; 10 bases agree with TRBD2. The CDR3 runs to 15 residues. Germline loops: CDR1 LGHDT, CDR2 YNNKEL (reference sequence). Trimming cost V 1 base and J 6 bases; bases outside gene matches: 3. The DNA for the CDR3 is TGTGCCAGCAGCCAAGTAAGCGGGGGGGTCAATGAGCAGTTCTTC. Encoded protein: CASSQVSGGVNEQFF.

This clone appeared once. This chain connects TRBV5-1 to TRBJ1-6; D call uncertain. Trimming left V 0 bases short and J 5 bases short, with 6 bases between. Germline values: CDR1 SGHRS, CDR2 YFSETQ. There are 14 residues in the CDR3. As DNA, the CDR3 is TGCGCCAGCAGCTTGGTTGGGAATAATTCACCCCTCCACTTT. This codes for CASSLVGNNSPLHF.

With respect to this clone: This specimen includes other DNA sequences encoding the same CDR3. The V gene is TRBV5-4, the J gene TRBJ2-3, with 9 bases matching TRBD2. Per the germline V gene, CDR1 is SGHNT and CDR2 is YYREEE (reference sequence). With 0 bases clipped from V and 4 bases from J, the junction kept 3 bases outside the gene matches. The CDR3 runs to 15 residues. As DNA, the CDR3 is TGTGCCAGCAGCTTGGGGCGGGGGGGTGCAGATACGCAGTATTTT. It translates to CASSLGRGGADTQYF.

The V gene is TRBV28, the J gene TRBJ1-3; no reliable D call. V dropped 2 bases and J dropped 3 bases, with 11 bases sitting between them. Looked up from germline, CDR1 is MDHEN and CDR2 is SYDVKM. The CDR3 totals 15 residues. Here the CDR3 DNA reads TGTGCCAGCAGTTTAGGGAGGGCATTTGGAAACACCATATATTTT. Its translation is CASSLGRAFGNTIYF.

This chain connects TRBV6-4 to TRBJ1-5, with D unclear. The CDR3 extends over 13 amino acids. Germline values: CDR1 MRHNA, CDR2 SNTAGT. V shed 4 bases and J shed 3 bases, with 7 bases lying between them. This CDR3 is CASSVRDNQPQHF. In DNA, the CDR3 is TGTGCCAGCAGTGTAAGAGACAATCAGCCCCAGCATTTT.